The source of this T cell receptor beta chain is a study of CD8+ T cells in alopecia areata (dated by TCRdb to 2016 to 2019). With respect to the entire study: Treated patients were enrolled in an open-label pilot trial of oral tofacitinib at 5 to 10 mg twice daily for moderate-to-severe alopecia areata. Patients on tofacitinib were biopsied at baseline and after 4 and 24 weeks of treatment, and several of the patients also had a later scalp biopsy. To study T cell clonal expansion in alopecia areata, the researchers applied high-throughput TCRbeta sequencing to both the C3H/HeJ mouse model and human patients. In humans, TCRbeta sequencing was performed on scalp tissue and on sorted CD4+ and CD8+ peripheral blood T cells from healthy controls and from patients with patchy or totalis/universalis alopecia areata. Amplification of TCRbeta CDR3 regions was done by immunoSEQ multiplex PCR using 35 Vbeta forward primers and 13 Jbeta reverse primers. Patients received tofacitinib for 6 to 18 months and were then followed off drug for 6 months to check for delayed response and recurrence. Scalp clonality was compared across normal scalp (n=4), patchy alopecia areata scalp (n=8), and alopecia totalis/universalis scalp (n=8). The RNA source kit depended on sample type: the PAXgene miRNA kit for fixed scalp, the miRNeasy kit for PBMCs, and the RNeasy kit for mouse skin. What the authors observed across the whole study: TCR sequences shared between patients were less clear than in mice, possibly partly because of HLA diversity in the patient population. Compared with normal scalp, lesional scalp, particularly in alopecia totalis/universalis, had higher clonality and more expanded CD8+ clones, which suggests antigenic drive. Scalp TCR repertoire analysis is complicated because resident alphabeta T cells in normal human skin are also sequenced, whereas mouse skin is dominated by gammadelta T cells.

The protocol used for the library was the immunoSEQ multiplex PCR assay. To provide template for TCR sequencing, every sample had RNA extracted and reverse transcribed into cDNA. First-strand cDNA was synthesized with SuperScript III using a 2:1 mix of oligo-dT and random hexamers. A synthetic immune receptor repertoire was used to measure amplification bias, and any remaining bias was corrected computationally. The original pipeline was this. After raw reads were preprocessed to remove errors, the CDR3 was defined following IMGT conventions as running from the conserved cysteine to phenylalanine. Clonality was calculated as 1 minus Shannon entropy normalized by log2 of the number of productive unique TCRs. Whether each scalp clone was CD4 or CD8 was inferred by checking scalp TCRbeta sequences against the CD4 and CD8 repertoires from sorted blood. The clones in this table, taken by TCRdb from immuneACCESS, are in-frame only. Not every clone is retained; where verified, under half of the shortfall comes from an unresolved V gene, and the cause of the rest is unknown. The V and J calls and the clone size are those of that table, but D and trimming were determined from the DNA. In this sample the table shows under 250,000 clones, 50% to 70% of which occur a single time. The top ten hold just over 0.45% of the sample.

Compared with germline, V lacks 4 bases and J lacks 1 base; bases without a gene match: 6. The germline V gene (reference sequence) sets CDR1 to GTSNPN and CDR2 to SVGIG. The CDR3 contains 16 residues, cysteine and phenylalanine counted. This entry keeps only the CDR3 DNA: 48 bases, framed from base 1. Explained via the paper, the time point label denotes: baseline before oral tofacitinib. Peripheral blood and lesional scalp punch biopsies were obtained from patients with alopecia areata. After PBMCs were isolated by density centrifugation and stained for CD3, CD4 and CD8, a FACSAria was used to sort CD4+ and CD8+ T cells. This clone was observed a handful of times. Its antigen is unknown. No much larger clonotype is one base removed from it; base qualities were not supplied.

This sequence was found in a human donor with alopecia areata. Source: CD4+ T cells sorted from blood, taken at week 0. In this chain, TRBV30 is recombined with TRBJ2-3; 12 bases in the middle match TRBD2. The DNA is TGTGCCTGGAAGACTAGCGGGGGCCGTCGCACAGATACGCAGTATTTT. Its protein is CAWKTSGGRRTDTQYF. The entire variable domain, with the stretches around the CDR3 drawn from the reference TRBV30 and TRBJ2-3 proteins, is SQTIHQWPATLVQPVGSPLSLECTVEGTSNPNLYWYRQAAGRGLQLLFYSVGIGQISSEVPQNLSASRPQDRQFILSSKKLLLSDSGFYLCAWKTSGGRRTDTQYFGPGTRLTVL.